Presented here are 21 T cell receptor beta chains from one specimen sequenced in a study of HIV-infected children after antiretroviral therapy interruption. As for treatment: PENTA 11 planned treatment interruption arm or continuous ART arm. RNA-based 3' RACE libraries used unique molecular identifiers. TCRdb reanalysed the 3' RACE reads using MiXCR and keeps one entry per CDR3 protein. The sample lists approximately 89,000 distinct CDR3 sequences; around 6.9% were seen once. The sequencing used CD45RA+ CD4+ T cells from PBMCs, pooled from several time points, collected from a donor given antiretroviral therapy, either interrupted or continuous. Noted subset: naive CD4+ CD45RA+ CD45RO- T cells. The receptors were gathered from a pool of human donors with HIV.

This clonotype has ten or more counts. The chain joins TRBV18 to TRBJ2-3; TRBD1 agrees at 8 bases. The CDR3 length is 15 residues. V was pared by 3 bases and J by 5 bases, with 7 bases of the junction left unmatched. Per the germline V gene, CDR1 is KGHSH and CDR2 is LQKENI. The CDR3 DNA reads as TGTGCCAGCTCACCTCGGCAGGGGGCTGGAGATACGCAGTATTTT. Its protein is CASSPRQGAGDTQYF.

This clonotype was counted ten times or more. The rearrangement uses TRBV19 and TRBJ2-5; D is undetermined. Germline loops: CDR1 LNHDA, CDR2 SQIVND (reference sequence). V lost 6 bases and J lost 1, with 12 bases in between. This CDR3 contains 14 residues. CDR3 sequence reads: CASRTGLSQETQYF. In DNA, the CDR3 is TGTGCCAGTAGGACTGGGCTAAGCCAAGAGACCCAGTACTTC.

In this sample, this clonotype turned up many times. The chain is built from TRBV21-1 and TRBJ2-4; the table's D call, TRBD1, has no DNA check behind it. TRBV21-1 is a pseudogene. The CDR3 extends over 13 amino acids. This chain's CDR3 is CASSFKRVGGEDF. Written as DNA, the CDR3 is TGTGCCAGCAGCTTTAAGAGGGTAGGGGGGGAGGACTTC.

This clonotype was detected many times. One junction end does not reproduce the germline sequence, and a read error may be involved. V and J are TRBV19 and TRBJ1-4, with D perhaps TRBD1 (5 bases). The CDR3 extends over 14 amino acids. Germline V gene data show CDR1 as LNHDA and CDR2 as SQIVND (reference sequence). The CDR3 nucleotides are TGTGCCAGCAGTATTGGACAATCCAACGAAAGATTATTTTTC. Amino acid sequence: CASSIGQSNERLFF.

There are many counts of this clonotype. This chain uses TRBV12-3 or TRBV12-4 with TRBJ1-2, with D hard to call. V lost 1 base and J lost 0, with 9 bases in between. This CDR3 is built from 15 residues. The CDR3 is CASSLGRRANYGYTF. CDR3 sequence (DNA): TGTGCCAGCAGTTTAGGGCGACGAGCTAACTATGGCTACACCTTC.

This clonotype was seen repeatedly, ten times or more. CDR3 sequence reads: CASSFHRDTSYNEQFF. The CDR3 nucleotides are TGTGCCAGCAGCTTTCACCGGGACACATCCTACAATGAGCAGTTCTTC. The rearrangement links TRBV13 to TRBJ2-1; the D gene is possibly TRBD1 (6 bases). Trimming removed 3 bases from V and 1 base from J, with 13 bases in between. In germline, CDR1 is PRHDT, CDR2 FYEKMQ (reference sequence). The CDR3 is 16 amino acids.

This clonotype was observed a few times. The chain couples TRBV7-2 to TRBJ1-1, with TRBD1 as a possible D gene (5 bases). The CDR3 covers 15 residues. V lost 1 base to trimming and J lost 1 base, with 10 bases between them. Germline CDR1 SGHTA, CDR2 FQGNSA. The CDR3, as DNA: TGTGCCAGCAGCTTAGAGGGGATCGGGAACACTGAAGCTTTCTTT. This sequence encodes CASSLEGIGNTEAFF.

This rearrangement joins TRBV28 to TRBJ2-7; TRBD2 is a possible D gene (6 bases). This CDR3 has 13 residues. CDR1 is MDHEN, CDR2 SYDVKM, per germline. Trimming stripped 5 bases from V and 3 bases from J, with 11 bases between. CDR3 in DNA: TGTGCCAGCAGTCGAGTGGGGGGCTACGAGCAGTACTTC. Protein: CASSRVGGYEQYF.

This chain links TRBV7-3 with TRBJ1-2; no reliable D call. Germline CDR1 SGHTA, CDR2 FQGTGA. The CDR3 spans 16 residues. The V and J ends lost 0 bases and 2 bases respectively, with 13 bases between them. In DNA, the CDR3 is TGTGCCAGCAGCTTAACGAGTGGACGGACCAACTATGGCTACACCTTC. Translated, it gives CASSLTSGRTNYGYTF.

Ten or more counts support this clonotype. This chain uses TRBV19 with TRBJ1-1; D not resolved. The CDR3 extends over 12 amino acids. Germline assignment: CDR1 LNHDA and CDR2 SQIVND (reference sequence). Trimming removed 6 bases from V and 6 bases from J, with 11 bases in between. The chain's CDR3 is CASSRTGSEAFF. CDR3 sequence (DNA): TGTGCCAGTAGCCGAACTGGATCTGAAGCTTTCTTT.

This clonotype was detected ten times or more. The chain carries TRBV12-3 or TRBV12-4 and TRBJ2-1, with TRBD2 matching over 7 bases. V shed 2 bases and J 8 bases; nucleotides not matched to a gene: 12. The CDR3 consists of 16 residues. The CDR3 DNA reads TGTGCCAGCAGTTTAATGGTGGGAGGGCGTCCCCATGAGCAGTTCTTC. Amino acid sequence: CASSLMVGGRPHEQFF.

This chain links TRBV28 with TRBJ2-7; tentative D call: TRBD2 (6 bases). CDR1 MDHEN and CDR2 SYDVKM come from the germline V gene. The CDR3 loop spans 13 amino acids. Trimming shortened V by 3 bases and J by 4 bases, and 10 bases separated the two germline ends. CDR3: CASSLWGRYEQYF. The DNA for the CDR3 is TGTGCCAGCAGTTTGTGGGGGAGGTACGAGCAGTACTTC.

The chain employs TRBV12-5 and TRBJ2-7, with a weak D call TRBD1 (5 bases). This CDR3 spans 15 amino acids. V was clipped by 6 bases and J by 3 bases, with 18 bases between them. CDR1 and CDR2 (germline): LGHNT, FRNRAP. CDR3 loop: CASGQPTDTYYEQYF. The CDR3 DNA follows: TGTGCTAGTGGCCAACCCACGGACACTTACTACGAGCAGTACTTC. The whole variable domain, remainder taken from reference TRBV12-5 and TRBJ2-7, is DARVTQTPRHKVTEMGQEVTMRCQPILGHNTVFWYRQTMMQGLELLAYFRNRAPLDDSGMPKDRFSAEMPDATLATLKIQPSEPRDSAVYFCASGQPTDTYYEQYFGPGTRLTVT.

This clonotype was seen more than once but under ten times. The chain employs TRBV20-1 and TRBJ2-7; D gene uncertain. The CDR3 consists of 13 residues. Trimming shortened V by 4 bases and J by 0 bases, and 10 bases separated the two germline ends. Germline CDR1 is DFQATT and CDR2 is SNEGSKA (reference sequence). The CDR3 reads CSATLPSSYEQYF. The CDR3 DNA is TGCAGTGCTACTTTGCCCAGCTCCTACGAGCAGTACTTC.

Many counts were recorded for this clonotype. This chain connects TRBV12-3 or TRBV12-4 to TRBJ1-1; tentatively, D is TRBD1 (6 bases). This CDR3 is 13 amino acids long. Trimming left V 8 bases short and J 3 bases short, with 13 bases between. The CDR3 reads CASEGQIDTEAFF. The CDR3 DNA follows: TGTGCCAGCGAAGGACAGATCGACACTGAAGCTTTCTTT.

The CDR3 loop is CTSSQPYEQYF. DNA of the CDR3: TGCACCAGCAGCCAACCCTACGAGCAGTACTTC. The gene calls are TRBV1 and TRBJ2-7. TRBV1 is marked as a pseudogene. The CDR3 is made up of 11 amino acids.

This clonotype was seen many times. The rearrangement links TRBV12-3 or TRBV12-4 to TRBJ2-6, with 7 nucleotides matching TRBD2. This CDR3 has 15 amino acids. Trimming cost V 7 bases and J 4 bases; bases outside gene matches: 7. In DNA, the CDR3 is TGTGCCAGCACCACCGGGGGGACCGGGGCCAACGTCCTGACTTTC. Its translation is CASTTGGTGANVLTF.

Ten or more counts support this clonotype. The V call is TRBV29-1, the J call TRBJ2-3; possible D gene TRBD2, 5 bases. Germline V gene lookup returns CDR1 SQVTM and CDR2 ANQGSEA. The CDR3 totals 14 residues. CDR3 coding DNA: TGCACCATCAACGGGAACCTTAGCACAGATACGCAGTATTTT. It specifies CTINGNLSTDTQYF.

This clonotype was found many times. The chain recombines TRBV30 with TRBJ1-5; 7 bases fit TRBD1. CDR1 GTSNPN and CDR2 SVGIG come from the germline V gene (reference sequence). V shed 4 bases, J shed 3 bases, and the junction held 9 bases outside the gene matches. This CDR3 comprises 15 residues. CDR3 region: CAWTTFGTVNQPQHF. CDR3 in DNA: TGTGCCTGGACCACCTTCGGGACAGTCAATCAGCCCCAGCATTTT.

This clonotype was seen a handful of times. The V call is TRBV10-3, the J call TRBJ2-3; D uncertain. V lost 8 bases and J 0 bases, leaving 9 bases between the germline ends. Germline V gives CDR1 ENHRY, CDR2 SYGVKD. This CDR3 region has 13 residues. The CDR3 DNA follows: TGTGCCATCCAACCCGGGAGCACAGATACGCAGTATTTT. Amino acids: CAIQPGSTDTQYF.

The chain couples TRBV7-6 to TRBJ2-2; D is ambiguous. V lost 6 bases and J lost 5, with 13 bases in between. The CDR3 loop spans 14 amino acids. The V gene's germline CDR1 is SGHVS and CDR2 FNYEAQ. The CDR3 region is CASRVSPRTGELFF. DNA for the CDR3: TGTGCCAGCAGGGTCTCCCCGCGGACCGGGGAGCTGTTTTTT.